The 15 T cell receptor beta chains presented below share a single source sample, sequenced in a study of shared T cell receptors in the human thymus. Produced via immunoSEQ multiplex PCR; TCRdb's table is partial and in-frame only. The sample carries under 850,000 clones, around nine tenths recorded once. In addition, the sample was reused for a study of human thymus T cells.

Sequencing used thymocytes. These receptors came from a boy under three years old with a congenital heart defect.

The chain has TRBV28 and TRBJ1-4, with TRBD1 identical over 12 bases. This CDR3 is 20 amino acids long. Germline V lookup: CDR1 MDHEN, CDR2 SYDVKM. The junction had 13 bases not matched to a gene; V was cut back by 5 bases and J by 0 bases. The CDR3 loop reads CASSPSRPGQGASTNEKLFF. CDR3 bases: TGTGCCAGCAGTCCTAGTCGACCGGGACAGGGGGCCTCAACTAATGAAAAACTGTTTTTT.

J is TRBJ2-6 and V is TRBV4-2; D gene ambiguous. CDR1 is LGHNA and CDR2 is YNFKEQ in the germline V gene. Trimming left V 2 bases short and J 1 base short, with 9 bases between. The CDR3 length is 16 residues. Here the CDR3 DNA reads TGTGCCAGCAGCCAACCTTATATGTCTGGGGCCAACGTCCTGACTTTC. Translation gives CASSQPYMSGANVLTF.

V is TRBV5-1 and J is TRBJ2-7, with 12 bases matching TRBD2. CDR1 is SGHRS, CDR2 YFSETQ, per germline. The CDR3 runs to 17 residues. The V gene end was trimmed by 5 bases and the J gene end by 7 bases; junction bases not matched to a gene: 16. This chain's CDR3 is CASSSPSGRASREEQYF. Written as DNA, the CDR3 is TGCGCCAGCAGTTCGCCTAGCGGGAGGGCCTCTAGGGAAGAGCAGTACTTC. The full variable domain, its missing parts supplied by reference TRBV5-1 and TRBJ2-7, is KAGVTQTPRYLIKTRGQQVTLSCSPISGHRSVSWYQQTPGQGLQFLFEYFSETQRNKGNFPGRFSGRQFSNSRSEMNVSTLELGDSALYLCASSSPSGRASREEQYFGPGTRLTVT.

This chain links TRBV30 with TRBJ1-4; a weak D match, TRBD1 (5 bases). Trimming shortened V by 3 bases and J by 8 bases, and 19 bases separated the two germline ends. Germline CDR1 and CDR2: GTSNPN and SVGIG (reference sequence). The length of the CDR3 is 15 residues. CDR3: CAWRRGPRVGEKLFF. The CDR3 coding sequence is TGTGCCTGGAGGCGGGGACCCAGGGTCGGAGAAAAACTGTTTTTT.

The gene calls are TRBV30 and TRBJ2-7; D might be TRBD1 or TRBD2, each matching 10 bases. Germline V CDR1 and CDR2: GTSNPN, SVGIG (reference sequence). V lost 5 bases, J lost 5 bases, and 40 bases lay in between. CDR3 size: 21 residues. CDR3 sequence: CAWAGDRGGMSSGSLIHEQYF. CDR3 coding DNA: TGTGCCTGGGCAGGGGACAGGGGCGGGATGTCTAGCGGGAGTTTGATCCACGAGCAGTACTTC.

The V and J genes are TRBV5-6 and TRBJ1-2, with TRBD1 matching over 10 bases. The V gene's germline CDR1 is SGHDT and CDR2 YYEEEE. V shed 5 bases and J 5 bases; nucleotides not matched to a gene: 9. The CDR3 totals 15 residues. The CDR3 sequence is CASRGGRDRGYGYTF. In DNA, the CDR3 is TGTGCCAGCAGGGGGGGCCGGGACAGGGGATATGGCTACACCTTC.

The rearrangement joins TRBV29-1 to TRBJ2-3; 11 nucleotides match TRBD2. Germline CDR1 SQVTM, CDR2 ANQGSEA. The V segment lost 5 bases and the J segment 0 bases; nucleotides outside the gene matches: 4. CDR3 length: 15 amino acids. The CDR3 loop is CSVPLAGGSTDTQYF. The CDR3 DNA follows: TGCAGCGTTCCCTTAGCGGGAGGGAGCACAGATACGCAGTATTTT.

The V and J genes are TRBV30 and TRBJ2-3; the D gene is possibly TRBD2 (5 bases). Germline CDR1 is GTSNPN and CDR2 is SVGIG (reference sequence). The CDR3 has 14 amino acids. V shed 1 base and J shed 2 bases, with 10 bases lying between them. The CDR3 loop is CAWSDSGDTDTQYF. The CDR3 bases are TGTGCCTGGAGTGACAGCGGAGACACAGATACGCAGTATTTT.

The J gene is TRBJ2-3, the V gene TRBV9; 13 bases map to TRBD2. The CDR3 length is 18 residues. J gave up 4 bases and V 3 bases, and 11 bases lay outside the gene matches. Germline values: CDR1 SGDLS, CDR2 YYNGEE. Here the CDR3 reads CASSGGTSGRGLADTQYF. CDR3 bases: TGTGCCAGCAGCGGTGGTACTAGCGGGAGGGGGCTCGCAGATACGCAGTATTTT. Full variable domain (missing parts from reference TRBV9 and TRBJ2-3): DSGVTQTPKHLITATGQRVTLRCSPRSGDLSVYWYQQSLDQGLQFLIQYYNGEERAKGNILERFSAQQFPDLHSELNLSSLELGDSALYFCASSGGTSGRGLADTQYFGPGTRLTVL.

V and J are TRBV7-2 and TRBJ2-7; no definite D call. Germline V gene sequence: CDR1 SGHTA, CDR2 FQGNSA. The ends were cut back, 1 base at V and 1 base at J, with 5 bases in the middle. The CDR3 contains 13 residues. The CDR3 here is CASSLGPSYEQYF. DNA of the CDR3: TGTGCCAGCAGCTTAGGTCCGTCCTACGAGCAGTACTTC.

The V and J genes are TRBV7-6 and TRBJ2-7; 7 bases agree with TRBD1. The CDR3 is 15 amino acids. V lost 0 bases to trimming and J lost 3 bases; unmatched junction nucleotides: 5. Germline CDR1 SGHVS, CDR2 FNYEAQ. The CDR3 nucleotides are TGTGCCAGCAGCTTAGCGGACAGGACACTCTACGAGCAGTACTTC. It translates to CASSLADRTLYEQYF.

V usage is TRBV20-1 and J usage is TRBJ2-7, with TRBD2 matching over 7 bases. J was trimmed by 4 bases and V by 5 bases; bases with no gene match: 2. In germline, CDR1 is DFQATT, CDR2 SNEGSKA (reference sequence). This CDR3 has 11 residues. The CDR3 region is CSAGTIYEQYF. The CDR3 bases are TGCAGTGCTGGGACTATTTACGAGCAGTACTTC.

V is TRBV28 and J is TRBJ2-5; 7 bases match TRBD2. CDR1 and CDR2 (germline): MDHEN, SYDVKM. This CDR3 has 12 residues. V lost 6 bases to trimming and J lost 5 bases; unmatched junction nucleotides: 3. The CDR3 sequence is CASRAGAETQYF. The DNA for the CDR3 is TGTGCCAGCAGGGCGGGAGCGGAGACCCAGTACTTC.

The chain recombines TRBV25-1 with TRBJ2-7; the match to TRBD1 covers 7 bases. Trimming took 2 bases from V and 0 from J; bases not matched to a gene: 4. The CDR3 is 15 amino acids. Germline-derived CDR1 and CDR2 are MGHDK and SYGVNS. The CDR3 region is CASSEIGTASYEQYF. The CDR3 region has the DNA TGTGCCAGCAGTGAAATAGGGACAGCCTCCTACGAGCAGTACTTC.

The chain joins TRBV5-4 to TRBJ1-5; 7 nucleotides line up with TRBD1. Trimming took 4 bases from V and 5 from J; bases not matched to a gene: 3. The CDR3 has 13 amino acids. Germline-derived CDR1 and CDR2 are SGHNT and YYREEE (reference sequence). CDR3 loop: CASSLDRDQPQHF. CDR3 bases: TGTGCCAGCAGCCTTGACAGGGATCAGCCCCAGCATTTT.